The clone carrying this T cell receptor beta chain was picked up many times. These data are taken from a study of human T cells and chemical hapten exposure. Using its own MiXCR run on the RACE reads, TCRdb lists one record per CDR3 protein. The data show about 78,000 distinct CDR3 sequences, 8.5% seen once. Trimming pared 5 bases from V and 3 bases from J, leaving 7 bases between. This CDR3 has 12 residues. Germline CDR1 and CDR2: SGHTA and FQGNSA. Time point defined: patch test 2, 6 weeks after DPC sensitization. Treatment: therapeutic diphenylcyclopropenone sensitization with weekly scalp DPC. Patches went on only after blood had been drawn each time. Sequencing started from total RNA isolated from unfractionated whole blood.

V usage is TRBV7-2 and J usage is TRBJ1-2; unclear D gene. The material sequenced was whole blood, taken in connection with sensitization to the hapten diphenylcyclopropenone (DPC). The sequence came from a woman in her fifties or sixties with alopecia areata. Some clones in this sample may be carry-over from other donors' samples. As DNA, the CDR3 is TGTGCCAGCAGCGAGACCGACTATGGCTACACCTTC. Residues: CASSETDYGYTF.